This T cell receptor beta chain comes out of a study of T cell clonotyping in hematopoietic cell transplantation (dated by TCRdb to the early 2020s). In the study overall: Pretransplant recipient samples were obtained after cytoreduction. In the study, around 130 blood samples were gathered from 35 to 45 consecutive transplant recipients and their related donors. Recruitment of patients was conducted between September 2015 and 2017, and follow-up was continued until late 2020 or death. General conclusions and limits of the study: Broader posttransplant TCR repertoire diversity was predicted by donor and pretransplant recipient Inverse Simpson Index values. Overlap with donor repertoires was found for only a small fraction of recipient repertoires, with over 95% found to appear de novo at the given depth. A decrease in recipient TCR diversity was observed after transplant, and a progressive increase in pathologically expanded clonotypes was seen from day 30 to day 180. The sample size was limited, and because cells were not sorted, the contributions of CD4 and CD8 repertoires could not be separated.

CDR1 and CDR2 (SGDLS, YYNGEE) derive from the germline V gene. The CDR3, from cysteine to phenylalanine, totals 14 residues. The entry retains the CDR3 DNA only, 42 bases that are in frame from base 1. V sheds 4 bases and J sheds 9 bases, leaving 17 bases between their ends. With the immunoSEQ assay, which is a bias-controlled multiplex PCR relying on V- and J-specific primers, TCR beta CDR3 regions were amplified from genomic DNA. A proprietary barcode and Illumina adapter sequences were added to the CDR3 amplicons in a second PCR step. An Illumina MiSeq instrument was used to sequence the CDR3 libraries. On the study's bioinformatics: Export and quality control were handled in immunoSEQ Analyzer 3.0, while downstream analyses relied on R Bioconductor and Immunarch. Only productive rearrangements in the normalized downsampled data set were used to calculate repertoire metrics. In the normalized cohort, a clonotype counted as pathologically expanded if the clonotype was larger than 5 templates. The Inverse Simpson Index served as the measure of repertoire diversity. The non-normalized data set was used for CMV-specificity analyses so that all clonotypes could be captured. The clones in this table, taken by TCRdb from immuneACCESS, are in-frame only. Not every clone is retained; where verified, under half of the shortfall comes from an unresolved V gene, and the cause of the rest is unknown. V and J calls plus clone size are reproduced from that table; the DNA served to infer D and trimming. Present in this sample are tens of thousands of clones, 60% to 75% of which were seen just once. The ten most abundant clones make up approximately 5.9% of the sample.

Concerning this clone: Its antigen remains undetermined. No base qualities exist here, and no much larger clone lies one base off it.

The sample's time point label, in plain terms: recipient sample about 28 days before transplant, after cytoreduction. Blood from recipients was drawn roughly 28 days before transplant, then again at days 30, 100 and 180 after transplant. Nuclei Lysis Solution was used to extract genomic DNA from fresh or cryopreserved unfractionated peripheral blood mononuclear cells. The source material was peripheral blood mononuclear cells, sampled before stem cell transplant. The origin of this receptor is a man in his fifties or sixties with myelodysplastic syndrome. Some clones in this sample may be carry-over from other donors' samples. Recombination joined TRBV9 with TRBJ2-1; the D gene is tentatively TRBD1 or TRBD2, each matching 5 bases. This receptor carries the CDR3 CASSLATAPGEQFF. The DNA sequence is TGTGCCAGCAGCTTAGCGACAGCCCCGGGTGAGCAGTTCTTC.